This is a list of T cell receptor beta chains from one sample in a study of CD8+ T cells in alopecia areata. Sequencing used immunoSEQ multiplex PCR; TCRdb keeps in-frame clones, though not all of them. The sample lists roughly 73,000 clones, 29% occurring once. Sample: CD8+ T cells sorted from blood, taken at week 4, from a patient treated with tofacitinib. These receptor sequences come from a human donor with alopecia areata. Both conserved end residues are part of each CDR3. Each record gives: J gene, D gene, V gene, clone size, CDR3 protein, CDR3 DNA. A D gene is named only where the DNA matches it firmly. Clone sizes are given selectively: once, few, many, or a class where the clone is expanded.

TRBJ2-1	NA	TRBV29-1	NA	CSVEASFNEQFF	TGCAGCGTTGAGGCCTCCTTCAATGAGCAGTTCTTC
TRBJ1-5	NA	TRBV9	NA	CASSVDDWGNQPQHF	TGTGCCAGCAGCGTCGATGACTGGGGAAATCAGCCCCAGCATTTT
TRBJ1-1	NA	TRBV4-1	NA	CASSQEGWTEAFF	TGCGCCAGCAGCCAAGAAGGCTGGACTGAAGCTTTCTTT
TRBJ1-1	TRBD1	TRBV29-1	NA	CSVIQGAEAFF	TGCAGCGTTATACAGGGGGCTGAAGCTTTCTTT
TRBJ2-3	TRBD2	TRBV6-5	few	CASKRLAGGTDTQYF	TGTGCCAGCAAAAGACTAGCGGGGGGCACAGATACGCAGTATTTT
TRBJ2-1	NA	TRBV6-4	NA	CASSDSIQGLNEQFF	TGTGCCAGCAGTGACTCGATTCAGGGCCTTAATGAGCAGTTCTTC
TRBJ1-2	NA	TRBV5-1	few	CASSGGSPNYGYTF	TGCGCCAGCAGTGGCGGCAGCCCCAACTATGGCTACACCTTC
TRBJ2-2	NA	TRBV15	NA	CATSREGQGAGELFF	TGTGCCACCAGCAGAGAGGGCCAGGGCGCCGGGGAGCTGTTTTTT
TRBJ2-1	NA	TRBV28	NA	CASSLPARAGNEQFF	TGTGCCAGCAGTTTACCCGCCAGGGCTGGCAATGAGCAGTTCTTC
TRBJ2-7	NA	TRBV29-1	NA	CSVSSGYEQYF	TGCAGCGTTTCTTCGGGCTACGAGCAGTACTTC
TRBJ2-3	TRBD1	TRBV7-9	NA	CASSSRGPGQGAHTQYF	TGTGCCAGCAGCTCGCGCGGCCCGGGACAGGGGGCTCATACGCAGTATTTT
TRBJ2-5	NA	TRBV4-1	NA	CASSQDRGGVETQYF	TGCGCCAGCAGCCAAGATAGAGGAGGGGTAGAGACCCAGTACTTC
TRBJ2-1	NA	TRBV29-1	few	CSVASLRDQGMNEQFF	TGCAGCGTTGCCTCATTGCGAGATCAGGGGATGAATGAGCAGTTCTTC
TRBJ2-7	TRBD1	TRBV7-9	few	CASSLARTGGGEQYF	TGTGCCAGCAGCTTAGCCAGGACAGGGGGTGGAGAGCAGTACTTC
TRBJ2-2	NA	TRBV25-1	NA	CASSEHISSNTGELFF	TGTGCCAGCAGTGAACACATCAGTTCGAACACCGGGGAGCTGTTTTTT
TRBJ2-5	NA	TRBV28	NA	CASSPGPQETQYF	TGTGCCAGCAGTCCGGGACCCCAAGAGACCCAGTACTTC
TRBJ2-1	NA	TRBV7-2	NA	CASSLGGGYNEQFF	TGTGCCAGCAGCTTAGGTGGGGGGTACAATGAGCAGTTCTTC
TRBJ1-2	NA	TRBV29-1	NA	CSVFDGNYGYTF	TGCAGCGTTTTCGACGGGAACTATGGCTACACCTTC
TRBJ2-7	TRBD1	TRBV2	few	CASSGDRDYEQYF	TGTGCCAGCAGTGGGGACAGGGACTACGAGCAGTACTTC
TRBJ2-1	NA	TRBV29-1	NA	CSVGAAVSSYNEQFF	TGCAGCGTTGGGGCGGCGGTGAGCTCCTACAATGAGCAGTTCTTC